This TCR beta chain stems from a study of T cells in localized non-small cell lung cancer. Some clones are missing from TCRdb's copy, which holds only in-frame ones; the method was immunoSEQ multiplex PCR. The table includes 7,000 to 8,500 clones, approximately 22% detected once. This CDR3 is built from 15 residues. The germline V gene encodes CDR1 MNHGY and CDR2 SAAAGT. The ends were cut back, 6 bases at V and 4 bases at J, with 16 bases in the middle. Study-wide results and caveats: Exceeding tumor, uninvolved adjacent lung had the highest T cell clonality. In adjacent lung, a median roughly 58 of the top 100 tumor clones were found.

Regarding this clone: Its target is unknown.

Specimen: lung tumor tissue, collected before any cancer treatment. The chain uses TRBV6-8 and TRBJ2-1; perhaps TRBD2 as D (5 bases). The origin of this receptor is a man aged 35-75 years with stage III squamous cell lung carcinoma. Here the CDR3 reads CASRPPLSGYNEQFF. The CDR3 region has the DNA TGTGCCAGCAGACCCCCCTTAAGCGGTTACAATGAGCAGTTCTTC.